The entry that follows covers one T cell receptor beta chain sequence. Methods used by the authors: Reference gene primers were amplified, and this amplification served to estimate nucleated cell counts. Assay used: immunoSEQ multiplex PCR; TCRdb lists only in-frame clones, some missing. V, J and clone size were drawn from that table, and D and trimming were deduced from the DNA. The sample consists of 75,000 to 90,000 clones, over 80% of them appearing once. These data are taken from a study of blood T cell repertoires in COVID-19. About the study: The United States, Italy and Spain supplied acute and convalescent COVID-19 samples. Sources were T cells, B-cell-depleted T cells, or PBMCs; the material itself was cDNA or gDNA.

The V and J ends lost 5 bases and 3 bases, in that order; junction bases with no gene match: 11. This CDR3 comprises 16 residues. The germline CDR1 and CDR2 sequences are SGHVS and FQNEAQ. Specimen: peripheral blood. The sequence derives from a human donor in a cohort sampled during active COVID-19. V usage is TRBV7-8 and J usage is TRBJ2-7; 9 nucleotides line up with TRBD2. The CDR3 loop reads CASSPGTGGGGYEQYF. The CDR3, as DNA: TGTGCCAGCAGCCCCGGGACGGGCGGGGGGGGCTACGAGCAGTACTTC.